This is a list of T cell receptor beta chains from one sample in a study of regulatory T cells in long-lasting Graves disease. TCRdb passed the multiplex PCR reads through MiXCR, listing each CDR3 protein once. The table includes roughly 530,000 distinct CDR3 sequences, roughly a sixth detected once. The same data also contributed to another study, on T cells in Graves' hyperthyroidism and ophthalmopathy.

The sample consisted of peripheral blood mononuclear cells (PBMCs), taken at new diagnosis, from a patient treated with antithyroid drugs. All receptors come from a woman aged 40-60 years with Graves disease. The CDR3 runs from the conserved cysteine through the conserved F or W. Each record gives: V gene, J gene, clone size, D gene, CDR3 protein, CDR3 DNA. D genes are given only for firm matches. Not every row has a clone size; where given, it reads once, few, many or a size class.

V: TRBV29-1; J: TRBJ2-7; size: .; D: TRBD1; CDR3: CSVVLSGDSTYEQYF; DNA: TGCAGCGTTGTTTTATCTGGGGACAGCACCTACGAGCAGTACTTC
V: TRBV5-1; J: TRBJ2-3; size: few; D: .; CDR3: CASSLGQALRNTDTQYF; DNA: TGCGCCAGCAGCTTGGGACAGGCCCTTCGTAACACAGATACGCAGTATTTT
V: TRBV29-1; J: TRBJ1-2; size: few; D: .; CDR3: CSVEATGYYGYTF; DNA: TGCAGCGTTGAAGCTACAGGCTACTATGGCTACACCTTC
V: TRBV7-3; J: TRBJ2-1; size: many; D: TRBD1; CDR3: CASSLTGQYDEQFF; DNA: TGTGCCAGCAGCTTAACGGGACAGTACGATGAGCAGTTCTTC
V: TRBV20-1; J: TRBJ2-4; size: .; D: .; CDR3: CSARDRSSDIQYF; DNA: TGCAGTGCTAGAGATCGGAGCTCGGACATTCAGTACTTC
V: TRBV12-3/TRBV12-4; J: TRBJ2-7; size: .; D: .; CDR3: CASSLDRVLYEQYF; DNA: TGTGCCAGCAGTTTAGACAGGGTTCTCTACGAGCAGTACTTC
V: TRBV10-3; J: TRBJ1-2; size: many; D: .; CDR3: CGISEAVFRGYTF; DNA: TGTGGCATCAGTGAAGCGGTTTTTAGGGGCTACACCTTC
V: TRBV6-1; J: TRBJ1-2; size: many; D: TRBD1; CDR3: CASSDRGSSGYTF; DNA: TGTGCCAGCAGTGACAGGGGGTCGAGCGGCTACACCTTC
V: TRBV11-2; J: TRBJ2-6; size: few; D: .; CDR3: CASSFRRLGGARLSGANVLTF; DNA: TGTGCCAGCAGCTTCCGCAGGCTAGGAGGGGCAAGGCTATCTGGGGCCAACGTCCTGACTTTC
V: TRBV2; J: TRBJ2-7; size: many; D: TRBD1; CDR3: CAGTGEGYEQYF; DNA: TGTGCCGGGACAGGGGAAGGCTACGAGCAGTACTTC
V: TRBV12-3/TRBV12-4; J: TRBJ1-1; size: .; D: .; CDR3: CASSLPKISRGMTEAFF; DNA: TGTGCCAGCAGTTTACCCAAGATATCAAGGGGAATGACTGAAGCTTTCTTT
V: TRBV10-3; J: TRBJ2-3; size: many; D: .; CDR3: CAISESSRTDTQYF; DNA: TGTGCCATCAGTGAGTCCTCCCGCACAGATACGCAGTATTTT
V: TRBV5-1; J: TRBJ2-3; size: many; D: .; CDR3: CATRGRGPPDTQYF; DNA: TGCGCCACCCGCGGGCGGGGACCCCCGGATACGCAGTATTTT
V: TRBV7-8; J: TRBJ1-6; size: .; D: .; CDR3: CASSGEGTTGSPLHF; DNA: TGTGCCAGCAGCGGAGAAGGGACTACAGGTTCACCCCTCCACTTT
V: TRBV12-3/TRBV12-4; J: TRBJ1-2; size: many; D: .; CDR3: CASSFGGPNYGYTF; DNA: TGTGCCAGCAGTTTCGGGGGGCCAAACTATGGCTACACCTTC
V: TRBV3-1; J: TRBJ2-2; size: few; D: TRBD2; CDR3: CASSQGYGGSNTGELFF; DNA: TGTGCCAGCAGCCAAGGATACGGGGGGTCGAACACCGGGGAGCTGTTTTTT
V: TRBV12-3/TRBV12-4; J: TRBJ2-1; size: .; D: TRBD2; CDR3: CASSTGGANEQFF; DNA: TGTGCCAGCAGTACCGGGGGGGCGAATGAGCAGTTCTTC
V: TRBV20-1; J: TRBJ2-7; size: .; D: .; CDR3: CSARSSGVPEQYF; DNA: TGCAGTGCTAGGAGTAGCGGTGTCCCCGAGCAGTACTTC
V: TRBV19; J: TRBJ2-2; size: .; D: .; CDR3: CASSIGEGRKFF; DNA: TGTGCCAGTAGTATCGGCGAGGGACGTAAGTTTTTT
V: TRBV4-1; J: TRBJ2-2; size: .; D: TRBD2; CDR3: CASSQPGLDTGELFF; DNA: TGCGCCAGCAGCCAACCGGGACTAGACACCGGGGAGCTGTTTTTT
V: TRBV6-1; J: TRBJ2-3; size: few; D: TRBD2; CDR3: CASRASSGTDTQYF; DNA: TGTGCCAGCAGGGCGAGTAGCGGGACAGATACGCAGTATTTT
V: TRBV12-3/TRBV12-4; J: TRBJ1-2; size: many; D: TRBD1; CDR3: CARLPGQGLYYGYTF; DNA: TGTGCCAGATTACCGGGACAGGGGCTTTACTATGGCTACACCTTC
V: TRBV7-9; J: TRBJ2-7; size: many; D: .; CDR3: CASSPSAWSGEQYF; DNA: TGTGCCAGCAGCCCCAGTGCTTGGTCTGGCGAGCAGTACTTC
V: TRBV6-1; J: TRBJ1-1; size: many; D: .; CDR3: CASRISLTGNTEAFF; DNA: TGTGCCAGCAGGATCTCGCTGACAGGGAACACTGAAGCTTTCTTT
V: TRBV28; J: TRBJ2-7; size: many; D: .; CDR3: CASSSGTSFEQYF; DNA: TGTGCCAGCAGTTCGGGGACTTCCTTCGAGCAGTACTTC
V: TRBV19; J: TRBJ1-2; size: .; D: .; CDR3: CASSMRGPFEGYTF; DNA: TGTGCCAGTAGTATGAGGGGACCCTTTGAAGGCTACACCTTC
V: TRBV6-5; J: TRBJ2-1; size: few; D: .; CDR3: CASSYVGDEQFF; DNA: TGTGCCAGCAGTTACGTCGGGGATGAGCAGTTCTTC
V: TRBV5-1; J: TRBJ1-4; size: many; D: TRBD1; CDR3: CASSPAEGRGNEKLFF; DNA: TGCGCCAGCAGCCCAGCGGAGGGCAGGGGGAATGAAAAACTGTTTTTT
V: TRBV10-3; J: TRBJ1-1; size: .; D: .; CDR3: CAISVQGPTNTEAFF; DNA: TGTGCCATCAGTGTCCAGGGGCCGACGAACACTGAAGCTTTCTTT
V: TRBV6-5; J: TRBJ2-3; size: .; D: TRBD2; CDR3: CAISYRTSGPSTDTQYF; DNA: TGTGCCATCAGTTATCGGACTAGCGGACCTAGCACAGATACGCAGTATTTT
V: TRBV9; J: TRBJ2-3; size: .; D: TRBD2; CDR3: CASSNRLAGGRTDTQYF; DNA: TGTGCCAGCAGCAACCGACTAGCGGGGGGGCGAACAGATACGCAGTATTTT
V: TRBV11-2; J: TRBJ2-3; size: few; D: .; CDR3: CASSNIVALGADTQYF; DNA: TGTGCCAGCAGCAATATTGTCGCCCTGGGGGCAGATACGCAGTATTTT
V: TRBV15; J: TRBJ2-3; size: .; D: TRBD2; CDR3: CATSTTSGGFTDTQYF; DNA: TGTGCCACCAGCACCACTAGCGGGGGCTTCACAGATACGCAGTATTTT
V: TRBV7-7; J: TRBJ1-3; size: .; D: .; CDR3: CASSLKPPGDSGNTIYF; DNA: TGTGCTAGCAGCTTAAAGCCCCCGGGGGACTCTGGAAACACCATATATTTT
V: TRBV7-8; J: TRBJ1-5; size: many; D: .; CDR3: CASSLMALPQPQHF; DNA: TGTGCCAGCAGCTTAATGGCTCTCCCGCAGCCCCAGCATTTT
V: TRBV7-2; J: TRBJ2-3; size: .; D: TRBD2; CDR3: CASSWPAGGTTDTQYF; DNA: TGTGCCAGCAGTTGGCCGGCGGGGGGGACAACAGATACGCAGTATTTT
V: TRBV3-1; J: TRBJ2-1; size: .; D: .; CDR3: CASSQAGGGLAGGQFF; DNA: TGTGCCAGCAGCCAAGCTGGGGGGGGCCTGGCTGGTGGGCAGTTCTTC
V: TRBV5-1; J: TRBJ2-2; size: few; D: .; CDR3: CASSWGEANTGELFF; DNA: TGCGCCAGCAGCTGGGGGGAGGCGAACACCGGGGAGCTGTTTTTT
V: TRBV5-1; J: TRBJ2-7; size: .; D: TRBD1; CDR3: CASSIGQGAPSYEQYF; DNA: TGCGCCAGCAGCATCGGACAGGGGGCGCCGAGTTACGAGCAGTACTTC
V: TRBV29-1; J: TRBJ2-1; size: many; D: TRBD2; CDR3: CSVEGLAGLNEQFF; DNA: TGCAGCGTTGAAGGACTAGCGGGGCTCAATGAGCAGTTCTTC
V: TRBV5-1; J: TRBJ1-1; size: many; D: TRBD1; CDR3: CASSAKGGGWDTEAFF; DNA: TGCGCCAGCAGCGCAAAAGGAGGGGGCTGGGACACTGAAGCTTTCTTT
V: TRBV19; J: TRBJ1-2; size: few; D: TRBD1; CDR3: CASSTTSGTGSNRWTF; DNA: TGTGCCAGTAGCACAACTTCCGGGACAGGGTCTAATCGTTGGACCTTC
V: TRBV9; J: TRBJ2-3; size: many; D: TRBD2; CDR3: CASSGGLAGGPTDTQYF; DNA: TGTGCCAGCAGCGGCGGGCTAGCGGGGGGTCCCACAGATACGCAGTATTTT
V: TRBV28; J: TRBJ2-7; size: .; D: .; CDR3: CASRLTRADEQYF; DNA: TGTGCCAGCAGACTCACCCGGGCGGACGAGCAGTACTTC
V: TRBV19; J: TRBJ2-3; size: once; D: TRBD1; CDR3: CASRRGQGAGTDTQYF; DNA: TGTGCCAGTAGGAGGGGGCAGGGGGCAGGAACAGATACGCAGTATTTT
V: TRBV7-9; J: TRBJ2-1; size: .; D: TRBD2; CDR3: CASSLAGTTYEQFF; DNA: TGTGCCAGCAGCTTAGCGGGGACTACCTATGAGCAGTTCTTC
V: TRBV5-1; J: TRBJ1-4; size: many; D: .; CDR3: CASSWQFSNEKLFF; DNA: TGCGCCAGCAGCTGGCAGTTCTCTAATGAAAAACTGTTTTTT